This T cell receptor beta chain was sequenced in a study of chemoradiotherapy in HPV16-positive cancers. Study-level results: During treatment, candidate HPV-specific clones and E7-related motifs expanded in tumor. Only two HPV16-positive patients supplied the functional HPV-specificity definition.

Measured with immunoSEQ multiplex PCR; TCRdb has only the in-frame clones, and not every one. The sample lists about 850 clones, around nine tenths occurring once. For this clone: Its target is unknown.

Samples were taken several times over chemoradiotherapy. V was clipped by 4 bases and J by 0 bases, with 10 bases between them. The CDR3 sequence is 15 residues long. The germline CDR1 and CDR2 sequences are LNHDA and SQIVND (reference sequence). This chain joins TRBV19 and TRBJ1-3; perhaps TRBD1 as D (5 bases). The source material was tumor tissue, sampled from a patient who underwent chemoradiotherapy. The origin of this receptor is a human donor with HPV-associated anogenital cancer. DNA of the CDR3: TGTGCCAGTAGTAAGGGACTTATCTCTGGAAACACCATATATTTT. It codes for CASSKGLISGNTIYF.